Listed below are T cell receptor beta chains from one sample, sequenced in a study of human T cells and chemical hapten exposure. In TCRdb, the RACE reads were re-called with MiXCR into one record per CDR3 protein. The repertoire holds about 65,000 distinct CDR3 sequences, with 6% to 7% as singletons. Sequencing input: whole blood. These TCRs come from a female donor in good health. Some clones in this sample may be carry-over from other donors' samples. CDR3s include the opening cysteine and the closing phenylalanine or tryptophan. D genes are given only for firm matches. The listing skips clone size in some rows; elsewhere it reads once, few, many or a size class.

TRBV19	many	TRBD1	TRBJ2-7	15	CASSSRTGKSYEQYF	TGTGCCAGTAGCTCCCGGACAGGGAAGTCCTACGAGCAGTACTTC
TRBV20-1	many	TRBD1	TRBJ1-1	15	CSAVGRGNMNTEAFF	TGCAGTGCCGTCGGCAGGGGGAACATGAACACTGAAGCTTTCTTT
TRBV5-1	-	-	TRBJ2-3	14	CASKEGGNTDTQYF	TGCGCCAGCAAGGAGGGGGGCAACACAGATACGCAGTATTTT
TRBV7-9	many	-	TRBJ2-3	16	CASSLGLATVTDTQYF	TGTGCCAGCAGCTTAGGCCTAGCGACAGTCACAGATACGCAGTATTTT
TRBV7-9	many	-	TRBJ1-1	18	CASRPRQPKGFMNTEAFF	TGTGCCAGCAGACCCCGACAGCCTAAGGGATTCATGAACACTGAAGCTTTCTTT
TRBV5-6	many	TRBD1	TRBJ2-1	18	CASVEYLLGGTGYNEQFF	TGTGCCAGCGTCGAGTATTTGCTCGGGGGGACAGGGTACAATGAGCAGTTCTTC
TRBV6-2/TRBV6-3	-	-	TRBJ1-5	14	CASSYSNSHQPQHF	TGTGCCAGCAGTTACTCGAACAGCCATCAGCCCCAGCATTTT
TRBV25-1	few	-	TRBJ2-3	14	CASSALDIPDTQYF	TGTGCCAGCAGTGCACTAGATATTCCAGATACGCAGTATTTT
TRBV12-3/TRBV12-4	many	-	TRBJ1-2	13	CASSSEGDYGYTF	TGTGCCAGCAGTTCGGAAGGGGACTATGGCTACACCTTC
TRBV6-2/TRBV6-3	-	TRBD2	TRBJ2-1	19	CASSYSGLAGDSTYNEQFF	TGTGCCAGCAGTTACTCGGGACTAGCGGGAGATTCGACCTACAATGAGCAGTTCTTC
TRBV2	few	-	TRBJ1-2	14	CASRESDNLEGYTF	TGTGCCAGCAGAGAATCGGACAATTTGGAAGGCTACACCTTC
TRBV5-1	few	-	TRBJ2-3	15	CASSRADVMADTQYF	TGCGCCAGCAGTAGGGCGGACGTTATGGCAGATACGCAGTATTTT
TRBV7-2	few	TRBD1	TRBJ2-1	14	CASSPWTGDNEQFF	TGTGCCAGCAGCCCCTGGACAGGGGACAATGAGCAGTTCTTC
TRBV28	many	-	TRBJ2-7	12	CASEGWSYEQYF	TGTGCCAGCGAAGGCTGGTCCTACGAGCAGTACTTC
TRBV11-2	many	-	TRBJ1-1	14	CASSLGIGRAEAFF	TGTGCCAGCAGCTTAGGTATCGGTAGGGCTGAAGCTTTCTTT
TRBV9	few	TRBD1	TRBJ1-2	15	CASSVRQGLSKDYTF	TGTGCCAGCAGCGTCCGACAGGGTCTTAGTAAGGACTACACCTTC
TRBV6-5	many	-	TRBJ1-1	16	CASSYGTAIMNTEAFF	TGTGCCAGCAGTTACGGGACCGCTATTATGAACACTGAAGCTTTCTTT
TRBV28	many	TRBD2	TRBJ2-7	21	CASSSPGTSGRPPGYIGEQYF	TGTGCCAGCAGTTCACCCGGGACTAGCGGGAGGCCGCCAGGGTACATAGGTGAGCAGTACTTC
TRBV14	-	-	TRBJ1-2	14	CASSQDRIDYGYTF	TGTGCCAGCAGCCAAGATCGTATCGACTATGGCTACACCTTC
TRBV28	many	-	TRBJ1-1	11	CASSLVGQAFF	TGTGCCAGCAGTTTGGTAGGGCAAGCTTTCTTT
TRBV29-1	many	TRBD1	TRBJ2-5	15	CSVVRDRGLQETQYF	TGCAGCGTTGTTCGGGACAGGGGGCTTCAGGAGACCCAGTACTTC
TRBV5-1	few	TRBD2	TRBJ2-3	14	CASSLEAGGDTQYF	TGCGCCAGCAGCTTGGAAGCGGGAGGTGATACGCAGTATTTT
TRBV6-2/TRBV6-3	many	-	TRBJ1-1	14	CASYPGTLNTEAFF	TGTGCCAGCTACCCAGGGACATTGAACACTGAAGCTTTCTTT
TRBV20-1	many	-	TRBJ2-2	15	CSARDDQRTTGELFF	TGCAGTGCTAGAGATGACCAGCGCACCACCGGGGAGCTGTTTTTT
TRBV29-1	many	TRBD2	TRBJ2-5	11	CSGERGRAQYF	TGCAGCGGAGAGCGGGGCAGGGCCCAGTACTTC
TRBV2	many	TRBD1	TRBJ2-5	13	CASTRGLQETQYF	TGTGCCAGCACGAGGGGGCTTCAAGAGACCCAGTACTTC
TRBV5-6	few	-	TRBJ1-1	12	CASSQGHEVAFF	TGTGCCAGCAGCCAGGGACATGAGGTAGCTTTCTTT
TRBV9	many	-	TRBJ2-7	14	CASRAGTLNNEQYF	TGTGCCAGCAGAGCCGGGACCCTGAACAACGAGCAGTACTTC
TRBV28	many	-	TRBJ2-5	15	CASSLIWRPQETQYF	TGTGCCAGCAGTTTAATTTGGAGACCCCAAGAGACCCAGTACTTC
TRBV28	many	TRBD1	TRBJ1-4	13	CASSLGTVEKLFF	TGTGCCAGCAGTTTGGGGACAGTCGAAAAACTGTTTTTT
TRBV7-2	few	-	TRBJ2-3	12	CASRGPADTQYF	TGTGCCAGCCGAGGGCCCGCAGATACGCAGTATTTT
TRBV29-1	few	-	TRBJ2-1	13	CSVEGRWGNEQFF	TGCAGCGTTGAGGGACGGTGGGGCAATGAGCAGTTCTTC
TRBV5-1	-	TRBD1	TRBJ1-6	17	CASSLGTTGGRNSPLHF	TGCGCCAGCAGCTTGGGTACGACAGGGGGCCGTAATTCACCCCTCCACTTT